The 5 T cell receptor beta chains reported below all come from one sample, sequenced in a study of blood T cells in healthy people across ages. Alongside a J-beta primer mix, a sample-barcoded 5' primer served in a second PCR lasting roughly 7 to 12 cycles. MiXCR, applied by TCRdb to the 5' RACE reads, yields one record per CDR3 protein. The sample lists hundreds of thousands of distinct CDR3 sequences, 52% occurring once. Input material: blood. These receptors were obtained from an elderly woman in good health.

The chain uses TRBV25-1 and TRBJ1-6, with no clear D. Germline V lookup: CDR1 MGHDK, CDR2 SYGVNS. The V end lost 6 bases, the J end lost 10 bases, and 13 bases lay between the germline ends. CDR3 length: 13 amino acids. The CDR3 DNA reads as TGTGCCAGCAGCGCGATTCGATGGTCACCCCTCCACTTT. Protein sequence: CASSAIRWSPLHF. Using reference TRBV25-1 and TRBJ1-6 for the parts outside the CDR3, the full variable domain is EADIYQTPRYLVIGTGKKITLECSQTMGHDKMYWYQQDPGMELHLIHYSYGVNSTEKGDLSSESTVSRIRTEHFPLTLESARPSHTSQYLCASSAIRWSPLHFGNGTRLTVT.

This clonotype was seen many times. The CDR3 sequence is CASSLAGTQETQYF. CDR3 coding DNA: TGCGCCAGCAGCTTGGCCGGGACCCAAGAGACCCAGTACTTC. The chain carries TRBV5-1 and TRBJ2-5; D may be TRBD1 or TRBD2 (5 bases each). CDR3 size: 14 residues. Deletions cut 0 bases from V and 1 base from J, with 7 bases between. Germline V gene sequence: CDR1 SGHRS, CDR2 YFSETQ. Variable domain in full (rest from reference TRBV5-1 and TRBJ2-5): KAGVTQTPRYLIKTRGQQVTLSCSPISGHRSVSWYQQTPGQGLQFLFEYFSETQRNKGNFPGRFSGRQFSNSRSEMNVSTLELGDSALYLCASSLAGTQETQYFGPGTRLLVL.

Ten or more counts support this clonotype. The V call is TRBV12-3 or TRBV12-4, the J call TRBJ1-1; D is possibly TRBD1 (6 bases). This CDR3 is built from 14 residues. Trimming left V 7 bases short and J 9 bases short, with 21 bases between. This chain's CDR3 is CASTLGGTGLKAFF. CDR3 nucleotide sequence: TGTGCCAGCACGTTGGGTGGCACAGGGTTGAAAGCTTTCTTT.

The V and J genes are TRBV6-2 or TRBV6-3 and TRBJ1-2, with unresolved D. The V gene lost 3 bases and the J gene lost 4 bases, with 12 bases spanning the gap. Germline lookup yields CDR1 MNHEY and CDR2 SVGEGT. The CDR3 is 14 residues long. CDR3 residues: CASSYVTEIYGYTF. Here the CDR3 DNA reads TGTGCCAGCAGTTATGTCACCGAAATCTATGGCTACACCTTC.

This rearrangement joins TRBV25-1 to TRBJ2-2; D remains ambiguous. Germline CDR1 reads MGHDK; CDR2 reads SYGVNS. Trimming took off 2 bases at V and 0 bases at J, with 10 bases between the two ends. This CDR3 contains 16 residues. The CDR3 coding sequence is TGTGCCAGCAGTGAAATTAGGGCGGCGAACACCGGGGAGCTGTTTTTT. This encodes CASSEIRAANTGELFF.